This TCR beta chain emerged from a study of blood T cell repertoires in COVID-19. Looking at the study overall: From T cells, B-cell-depleted T cells, or PBMCs came the material, which was cDNA or gDNA.

Original analysis: From reference gene primer amplification, estimates of nucleated cell counts were derived. The data were produced by immunoSEQ multiplex PCR, yet TCRdb's version contains in-frame clones alone and is incomplete. V and J calls and clone size come straight from that table; D and trimming were deduced from the DNA. The sample records about 80,000 clones, around four fifths being singletons. V lost 4 bases and J 7 bases, leaving 8 bases between the germline ends. Looked up from germline, CDR1 is SNHLY and CDR2 is FYNNEI. This CDR3 spans 12 amino acids. Specimen: peripheral blood. V gene TRBV2 combines with J gene TRBJ1-5, with D possibly TRBD1 on 5 matching bases. This clonotype was sampled from a human donor in a cohort sampled during active COVID-19. CDR3 sequence: CASSGGVQPQHF. The CDR3 DNA reads as TGTGCCAGCAGTGGGGGGGTCCAGCCCCAGCATTTT.